The 9 T cell receptor beta chains reported below all come from one sample, sequenced in a study of T cell repertoires in cytomegalovirus infection. Each CDR3 protein is one row after TCRdb ran MiXCR on the reads. Of 680,000 or so distinct CDR3 sequences in the sample, 33% were seen once. No antigen has been assigned to these receptors. The sequences come from cultured PBMCs, collected from culture after CMV antigen stimulation. The receptors shown here come from a human donor in good health (CMV status not recorded). Some clones in this sample may be carry-over from other donors' samples.

This sequence joins TRBV24-1 and TRBJ1-5; D not certain. Per the germline V gene, CDR1 is KGHDR and CDR2 is SFDVKD. V lost 4 bases and J lost 5, with 5 bases in between. The CDR3 is 12 residues long. The CDR3 sequence is CATSDVDQPQHF. The DNA of the CDR3 is TGTGCCACCAGTGACGTGGATCAGCCCCAGCATTTT.

The chain couples TRBV6-5 to TRBJ2-1; 8 positions match TRBD2. Germline V gene lookup returns CDR1 MNHEY and CDR2 SVGAGI. V gave up 7 bases and J gave up 3 bases; unmatched junction bases: 5. The CDR3 is 14 residues long. The chain's CDR3 is CASKWREDYNEQFF. The CDR3 region has the DNA TGTGCCAGCAAGTGGCGGGAGGACTACAATGAGCAGTTCTTC.

J is TRBJ1-2 and V is TRBV28; TRBD1 matches at 9 bases. Germline loops: CDR1 MDHEN, CDR2 SYDVKM. The CDR3 length is 14 residues. The trim removed 7 bases at V and 8 bases at J, leaving 11 bases unmatched. This CDR3 reads CASNEGTGRQGYTF. In DNA, the CDR3 is TGTGCCAGCAACGAGGGGACAGGGCGTCAGGGCTACACCTTC.

Many counts were recorded for this clonotype. The chain joins TRBV7-8 to TRBJ2-7; TRBD2 aligns across 8 bases. This CDR3 is 16 amino acids long. Germline-derived CDR1 and CDR2 are SGHVS and FQNEAQ. Trimming cost V 5 bases and J 0 bases; bases outside gene matches: 9. The DNA for the CDR3 is TGTGCCAGCAGCCAGCGGGGGCCGCAGAGCTCCTACGAGCAGTACTTC. Protein product: CASSQRGPQSSYEQYF.

In this sample, this clonotype turned up a few times. The V and J genes are TRBV28 and TRBJ2-2; either TRBD1 or TRBD2 may supply D (5 bases each). The V end lost 6 bases, the J end lost 4 bases, and 9 bases lay between the germline ends. The CDR3 runs to 13 residues. Germline CDR1 and CDR2: MDHEN and SYDVKM. The CDR3 DNA reads TGTGCCAGCAGCGGGACCTTCACCGGGGAGCTGTTTTTT. This sequence encodes CASSGTFTGELFF.

The V gene is TRBV20-1, the J gene TRBJ1-5; D uncertain. This CDR3 contains 14 residues. V lost 2 bases, J lost 5 bases, and 13 bases lay in between. Per the germline V gene, CDR1 is DFQATT and CDR2 is SNEGSKA (reference sequence). CDR3: CSARTGPVDQPQHF. In nucleotides, the CDR3 is TGCAGTGCTAGAACCGGACCAGTGGATCAGCCCCAGCATTTT.

This clonotype was counted at least ten times. The chain joins TRBV7-6 to TRBJ1-3; 7 bases agree with TRBD1. Trimming removed 11 bases from V and 2 bases from J; junction bases left unmatched: 6. Looked up from germline, CDR1 is SGHVS and CDR2 is FNYEAQ. The length of the CDR3 is 13 residues. The CDR3 DNA follows: TGTGCCTCCAGGACAGGCGCTGGAAACACCATATATTTT. It encodes CASRTGAGNTIYF. Full variable domain (rest looked up from reference TRBV7-6 and TRBJ1-3): GAGVSQSPRYKVTKRGQDVALRCDPISGHVSLYWYRQALGQGPEFLTYFNYEAQQDKSGLPNDRFSAERPEGSISTLTIQRTEQRDSAMYRCASRTGAGNTIYFGEGSWLTVV.

Only a few counts were recorded for this clonotype. CDR3 sequence: CASTDRVHTQYF. For the CDR3, the DNA is TGTGCCAGCACCGATAGGGTGCATACGCAGTATTTT. The genes are TRBV12-3 or TRBV12-4 and TRBJ2-3; D unresolved. The CDR3 runs to 12 residues. Trimming pared 7 bases from V and 7 bases from J, leaving 12 bases between.

This clonotype was counted ten times or more. CDR3 sequence reads: CASSQGLAGGYEQYF. In DNA, the CDR3 is TGCGCCAGCAGCCAAGGACTAGCGGGAGGTTACGAGCAGTACTTC. The chain carries TRBV4-1 and TRBJ2-7; 13 positions agree with TRBD2. Losses at the gene ends were 1 base for V and 4 bases for J; bases not matched to a gene: 1. Germline V gene sequence: CDR1 MGHRA, CDR2 YSYEKL. This CDR3 has 15 residues.